The 8 T cell receptor beta chains reported below all come from one sample, sequenced in a study of CD8+ T cells in alopecia areata. Treatment: oral pan-JAK inhibitor, 5-10 mg twice daily. RNA extraction and reverse transcription yielded cDNA as sequencing template. The assay was immunoSEQ multiplex PCR, and TCRdb's table has in-frame clones only and misses some. The table lists 100,000 to 120,000 clones, around three fifths of them singletons. Sequencing was performed on CD4+ T cells sorted from blood, taken at week 24, from a patient treated with tofacitinib. These receptor sequences come from a human donor with alopecia areata.

This clone came up a few times. This rearrangement joins TRBV21-1 to TRBJ1-5; the table's D call TRBD1 went unverified against the DNA. TRBV21-1 is a recognized pseudogene. The CDR3 totals 14 residues. Here the CDR3 DNA reads TGTGCCAGCAGCACCGACAGGGTGGACCAGCCCCAGCATTTT. It yields the protein CASSTDRVDQPQHF.

This chain connects TRBV5-1 to TRBJ2-7, with TRBD1 as a possible D gene (5 bases). Germline V gene data show CDR1 as SGHRS and CDR2 as YFSETQ. This CDR3 comprises 14 residues. Trimming took 4 bases from V and 0 from J, leaving 11 bases between them. The CDR3 loop reads CASSPDSLSYEQYF. Here the CDR3 DNA reads TGCGCCAGCAGCCCAGACAGCCTCTCCTACGAGCAGTACTTC. Full variable domain (remainder filled in from reference TRBV5-1 and TRBJ2-7): KAGVTQTPRYLIKTRGQQVTLSCSPISGHRSVSWYQQTPGQGLQFLFEYFSETQRNKGNFPGRFSGRQFSNSRSEMNVSTLELGDSALYLCASSPDSLSYEQYFGPGTRLTVT.

The chain employs TRBV7-6 and TRBJ1-1; a weak D match, TRBD1 (5 bases). Trimming removed 4 bases from V and 6 bases from J, with 15 bases in between. CDR1 SGHVS and CDR2 FNYEAQ come from the germline V gene. This CDR3 comprises 14 residues. The CDR3 protein is CASSYAGTTPEAFF. CDR3 nucleotides: TGTGCCAGCAGCTATGCTGGGACGACGCCTGAAGCTTTCTTT.

This clone was detected only a few times. CDR3 residues: CASSYGQDYGYTF. Here the CDR3 DNA reads TGTGCCAGCAGCTATGGACAGGACTATGGCTACACCTTC. V and J are TRBV5-6 and TRBJ1-2; 7 bases line up with TRBD1. Germline-derived CDR1 and CDR2 are SGHDT and YYEEEE. This CDR3 has 13 residues. After removal of 3 bases from V and 3 bases from J, the junction contained 2 bases not matched to a gene.

This rearrangement joins TRBV30 to TRBJ1-6; D is possibly TRBD1 (5 bases). V shed 3 bases and J shed 9 bases, with 6 bases lying between them. Germline V gene lookup returns CDR1 GTSNPN and CDR2 SVGIG (reference sequence). The CDR3 has 11 amino acids. The CDR3 nucleotides read TGTGCCTGGAGCGGGGGTTCACCCCTCCACTTT. It specifies CAWSGGSPLHF. The full variable domain, its missing parts supplied by reference TRBV30 and TRBJ1-6, is SQTIHQWPATLVQPVGSPLSLECTVEGTSNPNLYWYRQAAGRGLQLLFYSVGIGQISSEVPQNLSASRPQDRQFILSSKKLLLSDSGFYLCAWSGGSPLHFGNGTRLTVT.

The rearrangement links TRBV7-9 to TRBJ1-2; D uncertain. The germline gives CDR1 SEHNR, CDR2 FQNEAQ (reference sequence). Trimming pared 5 bases from V and 1 base from J, leaving 14 bases between. This CDR3 has 15 amino acids. CDR3 coding DNA: TGTGCCAGCAGCCCACTTGCAGCAAGTAACTATGGCTACACCTTC. This translates into CASSPLAASNYGYTF.

The chain links TRBV4-1 to TRBJ2-3, with D maybe TRBD2 (5 bases). CDR1 is MGHRA, CDR2 YSYEKL, per germline. This CDR3 has 14 residues. V lost 3 bases and J lost 1, with 8 bases in between. Here the CDR3 reads CASSHEGRTDTQYF. DNA of the CDR3: TGCGCCAGCAGCCACGAGGGCCGCACAGATACGCAGTATTTT.

This clone was recorded a few times. The chain uses TRBV27 and TRBJ2-3; TRBD2 matches at 11 bases. The CDR3 loop spans 17 amino acids. Germline trimming cut 3 bases from V and 3 bases from J; bases unmatched to any gene: 8. Germline V gene data show CDR1 as MNHEY and CDR2 as SMNVEV (reference sequence). This CDR3 reads CASSFGVLAGATDTQYF. CDR3 bases: TGTGCCAGCAGTTTTGGAGTACTAGCGGGGGCTACAGATACGCAGTATTTT.